Below are 19 T cell receptor beta chains sequenced from a single sample in a study of blood T cell repertoires in COVID-19 (dated by TCRdb to 2018 to 2020). The library was obtained by the immunoSEQ multiplex PCR assay. TCRdb limited this immuneACCESS table to in-frame rearrangements with V and J called. A share of clones is missing; checked studies link under half to unresolved V genes, and the rest is unexplained. For this sample there are roughly 77,000 clones; approximately 90% appear just once. Around 6.7% of the sample rests with the top ten. What was sequenced was peripheral blood. These receptor sequences come from a woman over 75 with active COVID-19.

The chain uses TRBV29-1 and TRBJ2-7, with 7 bases matching TRBD1. The V gene end was trimmed by 7 bases and the J gene end by 6 bases; junction bases not matched to a gene: 6. The CDR3 spans 11 residues. Germline V gene data show CDR1 as SQVTM and CDR2 as ANQGSEA. CDR3 loop: CSGTNRGEQYF. CDR3 sequence (DNA): TGCAGCGGGACAAACAGGGGCGAGCAGTACTTC.

The chain links TRBV5-6 to TRBJ2-1; TRBD2 agrees at 8 bases. This CDR3 has 15 residues. The V gene end was trimmed by 5 bases and the J gene end by 5 bases; junction bases not matched to a gene: 9. CDR1 is SGHDT and CDR2 is YYEEEE in the germline V gene. CDR3 coding DNA: TGTGCCAGCAGTGCTCTAGCGGGTCAAAACAATGAGCAGTTCTTC. It specifies CASSALAGQNNEQFF.

This rearrangement joins TRBV7-2 to TRBJ2-7, with a possible D match to TRBD2 (5 bases). The V and J ends lost 7 bases and 0 bases respectively, with 7 bases between them. This CDR3 is 12 amino acids long. Germline CDR1 and CDR2: SGHTA and FQGNSA. CDR3 coding DNA: TGTGCCAGCAAAGAGGGCTCCTACGAGCAGTACTTC. Its translation is CASKEGSYEQYF.

The chain joins TRBV19 to TRBJ1-2; TRBD1 is a possible D gene (5 bases). The V gene lost 3 bases and the J gene lost 5 bases, with 22 bases spanning the gap. CDR1 is LNHDA and CDR2 is SQIVND in the germline V gene (reference sequence). This CDR3 has 17 amino acids. The CDR3 DNA is TGTGCCAGTAGTATGTCGGGAGTTCGGCTTCGGGGGTATGGCTACACCTTC. Protein product: CASSMSGVRLRGYGYTF. The full variable domain, completed using reference TRBV19 and TRBJ1-2, is DGGITQSPKYLFRKEGQNVTLSCEQNLNHDAMYWYRQDPGQGLRLIYYSQIVNDFQKGDIAEGYSVSREKKESFPLTVTSAQKNPTAFYLCASSMSGVRLRGYGYTFGSGTRLTVV.

The chain combines TRBV28 with TRBJ2-3; TRBD1 matches at 7 bases. Germline V CDR1 and CDR2: MDHEN, SYDVKM. The CDR3 runs 15 residues. The junction had 6 bases not matched to a gene; V was cut back by 3 bases and J by 3 bases. CDR3 amino acids: CASSFPGQYTDTQYF. The CDR3 bases are TGTGCCAGCAGTTTTCCGGGACAGTATACAGATACGCAGTATTTT.

This chain uses TRBV28 with TRBJ2-2, with D possibly TRBD2 on 6 matching bases. Germline V gene lookup returns CDR1 MDHEN and CDR2 SYDVKM. This CDR3 has 14 residues. Trimming removed 10 bases from V and 2 bases from J, with 14 bases in between. The CDR3 reads CATTKRANTGELFF. Here the CDR3 DNA reads TGTGCCACTACGAAGCGGGCAAACACCGGGGAGCTGTTTTTT.

V usage is TRBV7-2 and J usage is TRBJ1-1, with D possibly TRBD1 on 6 matching bases. Trimming took off 8 bases at V and 1 base at J, with 14 bases between the two ends. The CDR3 contains 14 residues. CDR1 and CDR2 (germline): SGHTA, FQGNSA. CDR3 sequence: CASSRGTPNTEAFF. The CDR3 DNA reads as TGTGCCAGCTCGAGGGGGACACCGAACACTGAAGCTTTCTTT.

This rearrangement joins TRBV5-1 to TRBJ2-1; D ambiguous. V dropped 0 bases and J dropped 5 bases, with 18 bases sitting between them. This CDR3 has 17 amino acids. Per the germline V gene, CDR1 is SGHRS and CDR2 is YFSETQ. The CDR3 spells CASSLALRSKLNNEQFF. The CDR3 nucleotides read TGCGCCAGCAGCTTGGCCCTAAGATCTAAACTAAACAATGAGCAGTTCTTC. Using reference TRBV5-1 and TRBJ2-1 for the parts outside the CDR3, the full variable domain is KAGVTQTPRYLIKTRGQQVTLSCSPISGHRSVSWYQQTPGQGLQFLFEYFSETQRNKGNFPGRFSGRQFSNSRSEMNVSTLELGDSALYLCASSLALRSKLNNEQFFGPGTRLTVL.

This chain uses TRBV3-1 (or the pseudogene TRBV3-2) with TRBJ2-7, with 9 bases matching TRBD1. J lost 0 bases, V lost 4 bases, and 4 bases had no gene match. Germline V gives CDR1 LGHDT, CDR2 YNNKEL (reference sequence). The CDR3 sequence is 15 residues long. The CDR3 loop is CASSLQGASSYEQYF. The CDR3 region has the DNA TGTGCCAGCAGCCTACAGGGGGCTAGCTCCTACGAGCAGTACTTC.

This clone was seen only once. This chain connects TRBV2 to TRBJ1-1; TRBD1 might be the D (5 bases). V was pared by 5 bases and J by 8 bases, with 15 bases between. This CDR3 comprises 13 residues. The germline V gene has CDR1 SNHLY and CDR2 FYNNEI. This CDR3 reads CASSPLRDLEAFF. For the CDR3, the DNA is TGTGCCAGCAGTCCTCTCAGGGATTTAGAAGCTTTCTTT.

The chain recombines TRBV9 with TRBJ2-2; 9 bases match TRBD1. V was clipped by 0 bases and J by 5 bases; unmatched bases: 8. The CDR3 has 17 residues. Germline lookup yields CDR1 SGDLS and CDR2 YYNGEE. The CDR3 nucleotides read TGTGCCAGCAGCGTAGACGGGACAGGGATATGGACCGGGGAGCTGTTTTTT. Translation gives CASSVDGTGIWTGELFF.

This clone has a single count. The V gene is TRBV13, the J gene TRBJ1-2, with TRBD1 identical over 8 bases. The germline CDR1 and CDR2 sequences are PRHDT and FYEKMQ (reference sequence). The CDR3 is 15 residues long. Trimming took 5 bases from V and 5 from J; bases not matched to a gene: 10. Here the CDR3 reads CASSPDRAGRYGYTF. The CDR3 DNA reads as TGTGCCAGCAGCCCGGACAGGGCCGGGAGATATGGCTACACCTTC.

CDR3 in amino acids: CASSFSSLGYNEQFF. The CDR3, as DNA: TGTGCCAGCAGCTTCTCTTCCCTAGGCTACAATGAGCAGTTCTTC. The V gene is TRBV7-8, the J gene TRBJ2-1; D gene ambiguous. Trimming left V 3 bases short and J 3 bases short, with 12 bases between. The CDR3 extends over 15 amino acids. In germline, CDR1 is SGHVS, CDR2 FQNEAQ. The complete variable domain, with remaining parts taken from reference TRBV7-8 and TRBJ2-1, reads GAGVSQSPRYKVAKRGQDVALRCDPISGHVSLFWYQQALGQGPEFLTYFQNEAQLDKSGLPSDRFFAERPEGSVSTLKIQRTQQEDSAVYLCASSFSSLGYNEQFFGPGTRLTVL.

J is TRBJ2-7 and V is TRBV4-2, with a weak D call TRBD1 (6 bases). The V end was cut by 0 bases, the J end by 3 bases, with 18 bases between. Per germline, CDR1 LGHNA and CDR2 YNFKEQ. The CDR3 is 17 amino acids. CDR3 sequence (DNA): TGTGCCAGCAGCCAAGAGGAGTGGGGAGACAGGAGCTACGAGCAGTACTTC. It translates to CASSQEEWGDRSYEQYF.

This rearrangement joins TRBV5-1 to TRBJ1-2; D is undetermined. Germline V gene data show CDR1 as SGHRS and CDR2 as YFSETQ. The V end was cut by 0 bases, the J end by 2 bases, with 8 bases between. This CDR3 is built from 14 residues. CDR3 loop: CASSLGQLNYGYTF. The DNA for the CDR3 is TGCGCCAGCAGCTTGGGCCAGTTGAACTATGGCTACACCTTC.

The CDR3 region is CASSLGAGVETQYF. Written as DNA, the CDR3 is TGTGCCAGCAGCCTAGGGGCGGGAGTGGAGACCCAGTACTTC. The chain recombines TRBV14 with TRBJ2-5; TRBD2 aligns across 7 bases. The V gene end was trimmed by 4 bases and the J gene end by 5 bases; junction bases not matched to a gene: 7. Germline lookup yields CDR1 SGHDN and CDR2 FVKESK. The CDR3 loop spans 14 amino acids.

This clone was counted a single time. The chain has TRBV9 and TRBJ1-4; no clear D gene. This CDR3 contains 14 residues. The V and J ends lost 4 bases and 7 bases respectively, with 14 bases between them. Germline CDR1 is SGDLS and CDR2 is YYNGEE. The CDR3 coding sequence is TGTGCCAGCAGCTCTCACTCGGGGATTGAAAAACTGTTTTTT. Translated: CASSSHSGIEKLFF.

A few counts support this clone. The gene calls are TRBV3-1 (or the pseudogene TRBV3-2) and TRBJ2-1, with a possible D match to TRBD2 (6 bases). The V end was cut by 0 bases, the J end by 2 bases, with 8 bases between. CDR3 length: 15 residues. Germline V gene lookup returns CDR1 LGHDT and CDR2 YNNKEL (reference sequence). CDR3 DNA: TGTGCCAGCAGCCAAGAAGCGGGTCCCTACAATGAGCAGTTCTTC. Amino acid sequence: CASSQEAGPYNEQFF.

The chain has TRBV28 and TRBJ2-2; 11 bases agree with TRBD2. The CDR3 extends over 16 amino acids. Trimming at V came to 6 bases and at J to 4 bases, leaving 7 bases not matched to a gene. The germline gives CDR1 MDHEN, CDR2 SYDVKM. The CDR3: CASSLSGRAFTGELFF. CDR3 nucleotides: TGTGCCAGCAGCCTTAGCGGGAGGGCCTTCACCGGGGAGCTGTTTTTT.